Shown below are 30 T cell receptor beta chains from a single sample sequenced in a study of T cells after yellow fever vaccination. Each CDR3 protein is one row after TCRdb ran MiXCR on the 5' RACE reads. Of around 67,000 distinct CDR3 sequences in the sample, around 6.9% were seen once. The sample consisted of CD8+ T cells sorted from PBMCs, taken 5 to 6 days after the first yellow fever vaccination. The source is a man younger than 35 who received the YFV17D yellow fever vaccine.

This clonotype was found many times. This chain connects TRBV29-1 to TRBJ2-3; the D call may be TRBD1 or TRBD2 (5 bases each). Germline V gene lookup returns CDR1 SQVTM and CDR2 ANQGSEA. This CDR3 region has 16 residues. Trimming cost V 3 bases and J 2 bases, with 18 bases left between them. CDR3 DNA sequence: TGCAGCGTTGACTCCCTCAGGGAAGCGGACACAGATACGCAGTATTTT. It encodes CSVDSLREADTDTQYF.

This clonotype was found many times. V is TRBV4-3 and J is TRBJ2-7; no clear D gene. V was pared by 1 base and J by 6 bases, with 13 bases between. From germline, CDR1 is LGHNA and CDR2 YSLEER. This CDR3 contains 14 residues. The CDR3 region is CASSQVVRAGEQYF. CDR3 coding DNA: TGCGCCAGCAGCCAAGTGGTTAGGGCTGGCGAGCAGTACTTC.

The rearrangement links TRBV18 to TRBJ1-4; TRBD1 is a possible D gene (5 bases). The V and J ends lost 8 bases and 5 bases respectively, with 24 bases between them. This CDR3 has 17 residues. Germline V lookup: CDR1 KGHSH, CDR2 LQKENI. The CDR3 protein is CASTSPFILGENEKLFF. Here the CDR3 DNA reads TGTGCCAGCACATCACCATTCATTTTGGGGGAGAATGAAAAACTGTTTTTT. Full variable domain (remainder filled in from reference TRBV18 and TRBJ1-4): NAGVMQNPRHLVRRRGQEARLRCSPMKGHSHVYWYRQLPEEGLKFMVYLQKENIIDESGMPKERFSAEFPKEGPSILRIQQVVRGDSAAYFCASTSPFILGENEKLFFGSGTQLSVL.

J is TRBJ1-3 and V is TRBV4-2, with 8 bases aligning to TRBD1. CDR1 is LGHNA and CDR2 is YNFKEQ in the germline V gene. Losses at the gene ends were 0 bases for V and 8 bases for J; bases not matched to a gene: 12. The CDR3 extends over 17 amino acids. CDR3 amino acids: CASSQDTLQGGGYTIYF. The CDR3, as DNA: TGTGCCAGCAGCCAAGATACCTTACAGGGGGGAGGATACACCATATATTTT.

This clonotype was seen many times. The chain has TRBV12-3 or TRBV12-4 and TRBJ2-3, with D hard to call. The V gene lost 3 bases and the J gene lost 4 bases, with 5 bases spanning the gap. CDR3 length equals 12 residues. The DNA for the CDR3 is TGTGCCAGCAGTTTTTGGGCAGATACGCAGTATTTT. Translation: CASSFWADTQYF.

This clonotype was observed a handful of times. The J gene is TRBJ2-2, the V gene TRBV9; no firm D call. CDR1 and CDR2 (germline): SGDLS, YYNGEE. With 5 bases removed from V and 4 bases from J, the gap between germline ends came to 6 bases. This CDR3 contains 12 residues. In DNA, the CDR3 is TGTGCCAGCAGTGCGAGCACCGGGGAGCTGTTTTTT. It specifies CASSASTGELFF.

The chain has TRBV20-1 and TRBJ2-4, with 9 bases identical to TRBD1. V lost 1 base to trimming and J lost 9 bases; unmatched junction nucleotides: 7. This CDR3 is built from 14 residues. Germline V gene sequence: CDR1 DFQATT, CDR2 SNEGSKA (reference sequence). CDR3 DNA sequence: TGCAGTGCTAGAGCTGGGACAGGGTCGGGCATTCAGTACTTC. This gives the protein CSARAGTGSGIQYF.

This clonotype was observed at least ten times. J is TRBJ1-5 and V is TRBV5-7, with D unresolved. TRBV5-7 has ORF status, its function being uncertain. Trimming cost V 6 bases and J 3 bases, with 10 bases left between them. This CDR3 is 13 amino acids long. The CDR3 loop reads CASNIGVNQPQHF. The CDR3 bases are TGTGCCAGCAACATCGGGGTCAATCAGCCCCAGCATTTT.

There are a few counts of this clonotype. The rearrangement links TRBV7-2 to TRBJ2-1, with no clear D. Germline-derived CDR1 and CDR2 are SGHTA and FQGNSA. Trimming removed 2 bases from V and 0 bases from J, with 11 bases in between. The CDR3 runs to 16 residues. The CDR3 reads CASSLNSLSSYNEQFF. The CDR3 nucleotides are TGTGCCAGCAGCTTAAACAGCTTAAGCTCCTACAATGAGCAGTTCTTC.

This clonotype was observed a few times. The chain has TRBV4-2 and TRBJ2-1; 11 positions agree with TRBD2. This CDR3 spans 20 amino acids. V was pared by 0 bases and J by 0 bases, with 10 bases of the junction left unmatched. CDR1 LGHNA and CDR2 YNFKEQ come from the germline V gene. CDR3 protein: CASSQDSWLAGGSSYNEQFF. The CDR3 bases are TGTGCCAGCAGCCAAGATTCCTGGCTAGCGGGGGGTAGCTCCTACAATGAGCAGTTCTTC.

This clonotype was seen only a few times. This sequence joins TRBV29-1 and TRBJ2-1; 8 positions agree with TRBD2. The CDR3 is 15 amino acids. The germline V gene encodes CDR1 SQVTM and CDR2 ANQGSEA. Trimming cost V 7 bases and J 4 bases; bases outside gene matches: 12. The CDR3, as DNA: TGCAGCGCTGAGGAAGCGGGGGCCCTATACAATGAGCAGTTCTTC. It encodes CSAEEAGALYNEQFF.

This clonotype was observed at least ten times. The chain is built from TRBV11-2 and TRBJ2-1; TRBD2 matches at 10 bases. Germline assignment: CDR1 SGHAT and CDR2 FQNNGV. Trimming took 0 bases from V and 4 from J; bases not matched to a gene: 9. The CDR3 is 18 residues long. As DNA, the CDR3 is TGTGCCAGCAGCTTAGAAGATCTAGCGGGGGCCTCTTACAATGAGCAGTTCTTC. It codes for CASSLEDLAGASYNEQFF.

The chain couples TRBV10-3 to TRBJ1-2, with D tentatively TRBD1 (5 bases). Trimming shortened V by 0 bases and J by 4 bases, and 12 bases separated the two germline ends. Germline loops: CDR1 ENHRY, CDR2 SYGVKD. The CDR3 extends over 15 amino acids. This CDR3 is CAISESEGVPYGYTF. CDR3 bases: TGTGCCATCAGTGAGTCTGAAGGGGTACCCTATGGCTACACCTTC.

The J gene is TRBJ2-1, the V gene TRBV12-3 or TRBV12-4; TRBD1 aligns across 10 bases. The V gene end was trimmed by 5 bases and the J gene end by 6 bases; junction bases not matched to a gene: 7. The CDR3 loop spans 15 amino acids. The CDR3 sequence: CASSPGTGVGNEQFF. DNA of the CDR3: TGTGCCAGCAGTCCTGGGACAGGGGTCGGCAATGAGCAGTTCTTC.

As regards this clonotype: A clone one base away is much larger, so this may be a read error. CDR3 residues: CASSYTGTSSYNEQFF. As DNA, the CDR3 is TGTGCCAGCAGTTATACAGGAACGTCTAGTTACAATGAGCAGTTCTTC. The rearrangement joins TRBV27 to TRBJ2-1; maybe TRBD1 (5 bases). The CDR3 runs 16 residues. The V gene lost 4 bases and the J gene lost 4 bases, with 17 bases spanning the gap. Germline loops: CDR1 MNHEY, CDR2 SMNVEV (reference sequence).

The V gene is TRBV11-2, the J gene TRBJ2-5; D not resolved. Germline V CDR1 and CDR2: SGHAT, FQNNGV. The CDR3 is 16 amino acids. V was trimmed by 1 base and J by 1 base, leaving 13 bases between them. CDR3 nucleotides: TGTGCCAGCAGCTTAGCTTCTTTGGGCAGCCAAGAGACCCAGTACTTC. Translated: CASSLASLGSQETQYF.

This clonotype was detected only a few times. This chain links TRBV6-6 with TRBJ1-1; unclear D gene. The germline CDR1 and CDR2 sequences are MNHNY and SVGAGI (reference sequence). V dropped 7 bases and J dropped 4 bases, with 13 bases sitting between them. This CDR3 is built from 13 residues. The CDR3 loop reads CASNPYKSTEAFF. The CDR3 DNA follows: TGTGCCAGCAATCCGTATAAATCCACTGAAGCTTTCTTT.

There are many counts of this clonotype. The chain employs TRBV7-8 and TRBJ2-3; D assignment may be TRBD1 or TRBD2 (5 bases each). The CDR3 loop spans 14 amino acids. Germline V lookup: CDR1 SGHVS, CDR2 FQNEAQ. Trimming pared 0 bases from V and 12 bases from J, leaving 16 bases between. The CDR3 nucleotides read TGTGCCAGCAGCTTAGCAGGGACGGAGAGGCCTCAGTATTTT. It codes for CASSLAGTERPQYF.

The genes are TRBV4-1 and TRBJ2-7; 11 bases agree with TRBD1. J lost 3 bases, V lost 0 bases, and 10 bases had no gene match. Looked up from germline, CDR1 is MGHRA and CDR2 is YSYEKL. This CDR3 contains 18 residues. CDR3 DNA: TGCGCCAGCAGCCAAGAGGGGGAACCGGGACAGGGGGTCTACGAGCAGTACGTC. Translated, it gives CASSQEGEPGQGVYEQYV.

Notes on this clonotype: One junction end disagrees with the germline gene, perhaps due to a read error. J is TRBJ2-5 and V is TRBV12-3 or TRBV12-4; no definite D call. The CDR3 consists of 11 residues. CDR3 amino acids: CASSFGETLYF. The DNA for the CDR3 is TGTGCCAGCAGTTTTGGAGAGACCCTGTACTTC.

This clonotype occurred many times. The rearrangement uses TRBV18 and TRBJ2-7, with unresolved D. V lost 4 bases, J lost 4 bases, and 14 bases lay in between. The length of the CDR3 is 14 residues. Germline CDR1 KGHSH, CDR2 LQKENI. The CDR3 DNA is TGTGCCAGCTCACGGCGGTCTCAAGAGTACGAGCAGTACTTC. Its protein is CASSRRSQEYEQYF.

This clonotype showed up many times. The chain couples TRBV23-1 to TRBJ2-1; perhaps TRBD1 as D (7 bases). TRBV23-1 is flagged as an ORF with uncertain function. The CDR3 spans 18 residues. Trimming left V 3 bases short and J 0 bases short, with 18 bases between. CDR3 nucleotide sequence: TGCGCCAGCAGTCAGACCCCACAGGGGAGGAGCTCCTACAATGAGCAGTTCTTC. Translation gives CASSQTPQGRSSYNEQFF.

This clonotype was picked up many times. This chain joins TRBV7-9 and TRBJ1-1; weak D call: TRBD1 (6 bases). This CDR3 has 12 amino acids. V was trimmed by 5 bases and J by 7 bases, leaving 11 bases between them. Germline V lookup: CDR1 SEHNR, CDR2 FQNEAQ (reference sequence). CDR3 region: CASSPPGHEAFF. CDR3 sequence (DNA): TGTGCCAGCAGCCCCCCGGGACATGAAGCTTTCTTT.

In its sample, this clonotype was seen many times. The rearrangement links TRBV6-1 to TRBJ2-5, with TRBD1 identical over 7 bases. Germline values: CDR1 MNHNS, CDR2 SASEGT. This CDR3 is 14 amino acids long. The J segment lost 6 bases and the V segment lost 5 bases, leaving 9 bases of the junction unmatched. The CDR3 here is CASSLTQGDQTQYF. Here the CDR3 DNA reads TGTGCCAGCAGTCTTACGCAGGGGGACCAGACCCAGTACTTC.

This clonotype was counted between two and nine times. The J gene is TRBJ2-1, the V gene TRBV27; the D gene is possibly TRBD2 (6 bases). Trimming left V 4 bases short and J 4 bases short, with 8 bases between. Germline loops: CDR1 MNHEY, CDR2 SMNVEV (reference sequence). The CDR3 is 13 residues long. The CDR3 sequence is CASSSGLYNEQFF. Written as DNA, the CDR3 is TGTGCCAGCAGTTCGGGACTTTACAATGAGCAGTTCTTC.

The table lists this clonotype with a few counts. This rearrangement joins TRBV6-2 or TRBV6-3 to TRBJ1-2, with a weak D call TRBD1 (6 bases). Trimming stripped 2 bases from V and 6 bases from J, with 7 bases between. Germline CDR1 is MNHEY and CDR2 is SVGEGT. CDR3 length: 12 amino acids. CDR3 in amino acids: CASSYPGDGYTF. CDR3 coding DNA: TGTGCCAGCAGTTACCCAGGGGATGGCTACACCTTC.

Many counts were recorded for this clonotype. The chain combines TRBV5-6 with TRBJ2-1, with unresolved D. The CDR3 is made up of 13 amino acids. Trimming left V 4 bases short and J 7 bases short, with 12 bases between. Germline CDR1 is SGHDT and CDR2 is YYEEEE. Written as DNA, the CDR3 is TGTGCCAGCAGCGGAGAAGTAAGGAATGAGCAGTTCTTC. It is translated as CASSGEVRNEQFF.

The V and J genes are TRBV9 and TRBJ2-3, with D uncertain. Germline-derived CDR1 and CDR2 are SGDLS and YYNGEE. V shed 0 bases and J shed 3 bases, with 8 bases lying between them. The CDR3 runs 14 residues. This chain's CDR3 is CASSVGDGTDTQYF. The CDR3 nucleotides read TGTGCCAGCAGCGTAGGTGACGGGACAGATACGCAGTATTTT.

The CDR3 DNA sequence: TGTGCCAGCAGCTTCAGGACTAGCGGGGGACGCGATGAGCAGTTCTTC. Protein: CASSFRTSGGRDEQFF. The chain links TRBV7-9 to TRBJ2-1; TRBD2 agrees at 13 bases. This CDR3 has 16 amino acids. V gave up 3 bases and J gave up 8 bases; unmatched junction bases: 7. Germline values: CDR1 SEHNR, CDR2 FQNEAQ (reference sequence).

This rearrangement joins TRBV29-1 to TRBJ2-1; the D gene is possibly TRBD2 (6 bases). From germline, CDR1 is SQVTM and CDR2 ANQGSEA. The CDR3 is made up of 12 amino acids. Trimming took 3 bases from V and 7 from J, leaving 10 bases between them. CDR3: CSVDPRENEQFF. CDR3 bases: TGCAGCGTTGACCCCCGGGAGAATGAGCAGTTCTTC.